The 26 T cell receptor beta chains given below trace back to one sample, sequenced in a study of cytomegalovirus exposure and HLA in healthy donors. Both 60 Vbeta primers and 13 Jbeta primers went into the PCR. Clones were read by immunoSEQ multiplex PCR, and TCRdb kept only the in-frame ones, dropping some. The sample shows more than 150,000 clones, around 80% of them seen only once. The sample comprised PBMCs. The receptor source for this set is a male donor in good health and CMV-seronegative.

J is TRBJ2-1 and V is TRBV11-3; TRBD2 matches at 9 bases. This CDR3 is 17 amino acids long. The germline CDR1 and CDR2 sequences are SGHNT and YENEEA. V lost 5 bases to trimming and J lost 9 bases; unmatched junction nucleotides: 17. The CDR3 reads CASSLPRGSGSVSEQFF. The CDR3 DNA is TGTGCCAGCAGCCTCCCCCGGGGTAGCGGGAGCGTTAGTGAGCAGTTCTTC.

The chain links TRBV28 to TRBJ1-2; weak D call: TRBD1 (6 bases). The V end lost 4 bases, the J end lost 6 bases, and 9 bases lay between the germline ends. Per the germline V gene, CDR1 is MDHEN and CDR2 is SYDVKM. CDR3 size: 12 residues. The DNA for the CDR3 is TGTGCCAGCAGTTCGGCAGGGGATGGCTACACCTTC. Translating gives CASSSAGDGYTF.

The chain has TRBV7-2 and TRBJ2-1; 13 bases match TRBD2. The CDR3 length is 16 residues. Germline V gene data show CDR1 as SGHTA and CDR2 as FQGNSA. The V gene end was trimmed by 5 bases and the J gene end by 7 bases; junction bases not matched to a gene: 8. The CDR3 nucleotides read TGTGCCAGCAGCCCGACTAGCGGGAGGTATGGGAATGAGCAGTTCTTC. Translated, it gives CASSPTSGRYGNEQFF.

This chain uses TRBV7-9 with TRBJ1-1; no firm D call. Germline assignment: CDR1 SEHNR and CDR2 FQNEAQ (reference sequence). V was shortened by 2 bases and J by 1 base, with 5 bases between the two germline ends. The CDR3 spans 13 residues. The CDR3 protein is CASSLSGNTEAFF. The CDR3 nucleotides are TGTGCCAGCAGCTTATCAGGGAACACTGAAGCTTTCTTT.

V and J are TRBV6-1 and TRBJ2-7; tentative D call: TRBD1 (6 bases). V lost 0 bases and J 3 bases, leaving 12 bases between the germline ends. The CDR3 spans 15 residues. From germline, CDR1 is MNHNS and CDR2 SASEGT. In nucleotides, the CDR3 is TGTGCCAGCAGTGAAGCGCCGGGACACAGCTACGAGCAGTACTTC. Its translation is CASSEAPGHSYEQYF.

The chain couples TRBV6-5 to TRBJ1-2; TRBD1 might be the D (6 bases). Germline CDR1 MNHEY, CDR2 SVGAGI. Trimming left V 2 bases short and J 4 bases short, with 8 bases between. The CDR3 contains 13 residues. As DNA, the CDR3 is TGTGCCAGCAGTTACGGACAGATCTATGGCTACACCTTC. As protein: CASSYGQIYGYTF.

Only one count was recorded for this clone. The CDR3 reads CASRPGTGGYEQYF. DNA for the CDR3: TGTGCCAGTAGGCCCGGGACAGGGGGTTACGAGCAGTACTTC. The V and J genes are TRBV19 and TRBJ2-7; TRBD1 aligns across 11 bases. The junction had 5 bases not matched to a gene; V was cut back by 6 bases and J by 4 bases. Germline CDR1 and CDR2: LNHDA and SQIVND (reference sequence). CDR3 length equals 14 residues.

V usage is TRBV4-3 and J usage is TRBJ1-6, with TRBD1 matching over 7 bases. Germline V gene lookup returns CDR1 LGHNA and CDR2 YSLEER. Losses at the gene ends were 1 base for V and 10 bases for J; bases not matched to a gene: 4. This CDR3 is built from 14 residues. The CDR3 loop reads CASSQVTGDSPLHF. The CDR3 DNA reads TGCGCCAGCAGCCAAGTCACAGGGGACTCACCCCTCCACTTT.

V is TRBV7-8 and J is TRBJ2-7, with 7 bases matching TRBD1. After removal of 1 base from V and 5 bases from J, the junction contained 5 bases not matched to a gene. CDR1 and CDR2 (germline): SGHVS, FQNEAQ. The CDR3 runs 14 residues. The CDR3 protein is CASSLGQGVNEQYF. CDR3 nucleotides: TGTGCCAGCAGCTTAGGCCAGGGGGTAAACGAGCAGTACTTC.

The chain is built from TRBV5-1 and TRBJ2-6; no clear D gene. The V end was cut by 3 bases, the J end by 4 bases, with 8 bases between. This CDR3 region has 14 residues. Germline V gene lookup returns CDR1 SGHRS and CDR2 YFSETQ. CDR3 sequence reads: CASSSVLGANVLTF. CDR3 nucleotide sequence: TGCGCCAGCAGCTCCGTCCTGGGGGCCAACGTCCTGACTTTC.

CDR3 nucleotide sequence: TGTGCCAGCAGTTCGGGGGGCACAGATACGCAGTATTTT. The encoded protein is CASSSGGTDTQYF. The chain employs TRBV28 and TRBJ2-3; a possible D gene is TRBD2 (6 bases). V shed 4 bases and J shed 1 base, with 6 bases lying between them. The germline gives CDR1 MDHEN, CDR2 SYDVKM. The CDR3 extends over 13 amino acids. The variable domain in full, with the rest retrieved from reference TRBV28 and TRBJ2-3, is DVKVTQSSRYLVKRTGEKVFLECVQDMDHENMFWYRQDPGLGLRLIYFSYDVKMKEKGDIPEGYSVSREKKERFSLILESASTNQTSMYLCASSSGGTDTQYFGPGTRLTVL.

The V call is TRBV25-1, the J call TRBJ2-6; D remains ambiguous. In germline, CDR1 is MGHDK, CDR2 SYGVNS. This CDR3 has 13 amino acids. V was clipped by 10 bases and J by 0 bases, with 7 bases between them. CDR3 DNA: TGTGCCATCCAGCGCTCTGGGGCCAACGTCCTGACTTTC. This translates into CAIQRSGANVLTF.

The V gene is TRBV7-6, the J gene TRBJ2-2; a possible D gene is TRBD2 (7 bases). V was trimmed by 1 base and J by 5 bases, leaving 11 bases between them. Germline values: CDR1 SGHVS, CDR2 FNYEAQ. This CDR3 is 15 amino acids long. CDR3 DNA: TGTGCCAGCAGCTTAGTACAGGGAGGGACCGGGGAGCTGTTTTTT. As protein: CASSLVQGGTGELFF.

A few counts support this clone. The chain carries TRBV5-1 and TRBJ2-5; possible D gene TRBD2, 5 bases. CDR1 and CDR2 (germline): SGHRS, YFSETQ. The V end lost 0 bases, the J end lost 4 bases, and 7 bases lay between the germline ends. The CDR3 contains 13 residues. CDR3 amino acids: CASSLGGVETQYF. The CDR3 DNA follows: TGCGCCAGCAGCTTGGGGGGAGTAGAGACCCAGTACTTC.

V gene TRBV9 combines with J gene TRBJ2-7; D not certain. The germline CDR1 and CDR2 sequences are SGDLS and YYNGEE. Trimming pared 0 bases from V and 4 bases from J, leaving 8 bases between. CDR3 length equals 13 residues. CDR3 nucleotides: TGTGCCAGCAGCGTAGGAAACAGATACGAGCAGTACTTC. Its protein product is CASSVGNRYEQYF.

The CDR3: CASSVQGGTEAFF. In DNA form, the CDR3 reads TGTGCCAGCAGTGTACAGGGGGGCACTGAAGCTTTCTTT. The gene calls are TRBV2 and TRBJ1-1; the match to TRBD1 covers 8 bases. CDR3 length: 13 residues. The ends lost 4 bases at V and 4 bases at J; junction bases unmatched: 2. CDR1 SNHLY and CDR2 FYNNEI come from the germline V gene.

J is TRBJ1-1 and V is TRBV9; D ambiguous. The germline V and J ends were trimmed by 0 bases and 5 bases, with 8 bases remaining between them. The CDR3 extends over 13 amino acids. The germline gives CDR1 SGDLS, CDR2 YYNGEE. Written as DNA, the CDR3 is TGTGCCAGCAGCGTAGTGAGGGAAACTGAAGCTTTCTTT. Amino acids: CASSVVRETEAFF.

The V and J genes are TRBV6-1 and TRBJ2-1, with D perhaps TRBD1 (5 bases). V lost 8 bases, J lost 4 bases, and 6 bases lay in between. The germline V gene has CDR1 MNHNS and CDR2 SASEGT. CDR3 length: 11 amino acids. The CDR3 protein is CASDSYNEQFF. The CDR3 DNA reads as TGTGCCAGCGACAGTTACAATGAGCAGTTCTTC.

This clone has a single count. The genes are TRBV4-3 and TRBJ2-7, with 9 bases matching TRBD2. Germline-derived CDR1 and CDR2 are LGHNA and YSLEER. The CDR3 is made up of 15 amino acids. The trim removed 0 bases at V and 3 bases at J, leaving 3 bases unmatched. CDR3 residues: CASSQDPSGNYEQYF. In DNA form, the CDR3 reads TGCGCCAGCAGCCAAGATCCTAGCGGGAACTACGAGCAGTACTTC.

V and J are TRBV4-1 and TRBJ1-1; D is unclear. The germline V and J ends were trimmed by 3 bases and 1 base, with 9 bases remaining between them. The CDR3 totals 14 residues. In germline, CDR1 is MGHRA, CDR2 YSYEKL. The DNA of the CDR3 is TGCGCCAGCAGCCAGGCGACACGGAACACTGAAGCTTTCTTT. Amino acid sequence: CASSQATRNTEAFF.

J is TRBJ1-2 and V is TRBV7-2; a possible D gene is TRBD1 (6 bases). This CDR3 has 14 residues. The ends were cut back, 7 bases at V and 4 bases at J, with 16 bases in the middle. Germline V gene sequence: CDR1 SGHTA, CDR2 FQGNSA. For the CDR3, the DNA is TGTGCCAGCACCCAAGCGGGGGGCCGCTATGGCTACACCTTC. It translates to CASTQAGGRYGYTF. Full variable domain (rest looked up from reference TRBV7-2 and TRBJ1-2): GAGVSQSPSNKVTEKGKDVELRCDPISGHTALYWYRQSLGQGLEFLIYFQGNSAPDKSGLPSDRFSAERTGGSVSTLTIQRTQQEDSAVYLCASTQAGGRYGYTFGSGTRLTVV.

This rearrangement joins TRBV11-1 to TRBJ2-3; possibly TRBD2 for D (6 bases). CDR3 size: 16 residues. The germline V and J ends were trimmed by 6 bases and 5 bases, with 21 bases remaining between them. Germline loops: CDR1 SGHAT, CDR2 FQDESV (reference sequence). The CDR3 here is CASRPRSSVYQDTQYF. The CDR3 nucleotides read TGTGCCAGCAGGCCGAGATCTAGCGTATACCAAGATACGCAGTATTTT. Full variable domain (missing parts from reference TRBV11-1 and TRBJ2-3): EAEVAQSPRYKITEKSQAVAFWCDPISGHATLYWYRQILGQGPELLVQFQDESVVDDSQLPKDRFSAERLKGVDSTLKIQPAELGDSAMYLCASRPRSSVYQDTQYFGPGTRLTVL.

This chain links TRBV9 with TRBJ1-5, with TRBD1 identical over 10 bases. Germline-derived CDR1 and CDR2 are SGDLS and YYNGEE. V was clipped by 3 bases and J by 6 bases; unmatched bases: 6. The CDR3 totals 15 residues. CDR3 amino acids: CASSAGTGESQPQHF. The CDR3, as DNA: TGTGCCAGCAGCGCGGGGACAGGGGAGAGTCAGCCCCAGCATTTT.

The V call is TRBV7-2, the J call TRBJ2-7; TRBD2 aligns across 9 bases. CDR1 is SGHTA, CDR2 FQGNSA, per germline. The length of the CDR3 is 13 residues. V was clipped by 0 bases and J by 11 bases; unmatched bases: 5. CDR3 residues: CASSLAAGGTEYF. The CDR3 DNA reads TGTGCCAGCAGCTTAGCGGCGGGGGGGACTGAGTACTTC. The complete variable domain, with remaining parts taken from reference TRBV7-2 and TRBJ2-7, reads GAGVSQSPSNKVTEKGKDVELRCDPISGHTALYWYRQSLGQGLEFLIYFQGNSAPDKSGLPSDRFSAERTGGSVSTLTIQRTQQEDSAVYLCASSLAAGGTEYFGPGTRLTVT.

The rearrangement links TRBV9 to TRBJ1-2, with D unresolved. V gave up 4 bases and J gave up 1 base, with 8 bases separating them. The CDR3 spans 13 residues. The germline gives CDR1 SGDLS, CDR2 YYNGEE. DNA of the CDR3: TGTGCCAGCAGCACCGGGAGTAACTATGGCTACACCTTC. It codes for CASSTGSNYGYTF.

The CDR3 loop reads CASSLGSGKGETQYF. CDR3 coding DNA: TGTGCCAGCAGCTTGGGTAGCGGAAAGGGAGAGACCCAGTACTTC. The chain has TRBV7-3 and TRBJ2-5, with D perhaps matching TRBD2 (6 bases). The V and J ends lost 3 bases and 4 bases respectively, with 15 bases between them. The CDR3 is 15 residues long. Germline CDR1 reads SGHTA; CDR2 reads FQGTGA.